This TCR beta chain appears in the sequencing data of a study of T cells in Graves' hyperthyroidism and ophthalmopathy. CDR1 SGHDT and CDR2 YYEEEE come from the germline V gene. V dropped 3 bases and J dropped 5; count of bases not matched to a gene: 4. The CDR3 length is 14 residues. Researchers took RNA transcripts and amplified the TCR beta CDR3 regions from them. RT-PCR in the first round (using the HTBI primer set) targeted the TCR CDR3. TCRdb re-analysed the multiplex PCR reads in MiXCR, keeping a single row per CDR3 protein. Of hundreds of thousands of distinct CDR3 sequences in the sample, 16% were seen once. This clonotype has only a few counts. Its matching antigen is unknown. Study results and caveats: Through a model of 13 V-J features, ophthalmopathy was separated from stable hyperthyroidism. Clonotypes that were expanded in thyroid above 0.001 mostly appeared in blood too.

This sequence originates from a woman aged 18-29 years with Graves' hyperthyroidism. The chain joins TRBV5-6 to TRBJ1-5; 8 bases match TRBD1. The sequencing sample was made of blood. CDR3 in DNA: TGTGCCAGCAGCTCGTCAGGGGGCTATCAGCCCCAGCATTTT. Translated, it gives CASSSSGGYQPQHF.